A single sample is the source of the 11 T cell receptor beta chains below, sequenced in a study of cytotoxic CD8 clonotypes in ibrutinib-treated CLL. Some clones are missing from TCRdb's copy, which holds only in-frame ones; the method was immunoSEQ multiplex PCR. The sample lists under 75,000 clones, over 60% occurring once. Sequenced material: PBMCs, taken after 12 months of ibrutinib treatment. The receptor set was obtained from a human donor with chronic lymphocytic leukemia.

The chain has TRBV19 and TRBJ1-5, with TRBD1 matching 10 bases. The CDR3 runs 15 residues. The ends lost 3 bases at V and 5 bases at J; junction bases unmatched: 4. Germline CDR1 and CDR2: LNHDA and SQIVND (reference sequence). The CDR3: CASSIGGTGDQPQHF. CDR3 nucleotide sequence: TGTGCCAGTAGTATTGGAGGGACAGGGGATCAGCCCCAGCATTTT.

The sample holds one count of this clone. This chain joins TRBV28 and TRBJ2-7; TRBD2 might be the D (7 bases). The CDR3 is 12 amino acids. Germline V lookup: CDR1 MDHEN, CDR2 SYDVKM. V lost 5 bases and J 12 bases, leaving 17 bases between the germline ends. The CDR3 nucleotides read TGTGCCAGCAGTCCTATCGGGGGGCGCGCGTACTTC. Its translation: CASSPIGGRAYF.

The V gene is TRBV20-1, the J gene TRBJ2-5; D unresolved. V was shortened by 1 base and J by 5 bases, with 5 bases between the two germline ends. Germline-derived CDR1 and CDR2 are DFQATT and SNEGSKA (reference sequence). This CDR3 contains 11 residues. In DNA form, the CDR3 reads TGCAGTGCTAGAGGGGTGGAGACCCAGTACTTC. As protein: CSARGVETQYF.

This chain connects TRBV6-6 to TRBJ2-7; maybe TRBD1 (5 bases). The ends were cut back, 2 bases at V and 3 bases at J, with 11 bases in the middle. This CDR3 has 14 amino acids. Germline CDR1 is MNHNY and CDR2 is SVGAGI (reference sequence). The CDR3 DNA sequence: TGTGCCAGCAGTTACGGACATGGGATCTACGAGCAGTACTTC. Its translation is CASSYGHGIYEQYF.

This clone was detected a few times. In the same sample, other DNA sequences code for this CDR3. The CDR3 protein is CASSQDTSGSSSHYEQYF. In DNA form, the CDR3 reads TGCGCCAGCAGCCAAGATACTAGCGGGAGCTCCAGCCACTACGAGCAGTACTTC. This chain connects TRBV4-1 to TRBJ2-7, with 11 bases aligning to TRBD2. The junction had 10 bases not matched to a gene; V was cut back by 0 bases and J by 3 bases. The CDR3 is 18 residues long. The germline CDR1 and CDR2 sequences are MGHRA and YSYEKL.

The chain uses TRBV30 and TRBJ2-7; 9 nucleotides agree with TRBD2. V lost 3 bases and J lost 3; bases outside the gene matches: 9. Per the germline V gene, CDR1 is GTSNPN and CDR2 is SVGIG (reference sequence). The CDR3 totals 15 residues. CDR3 loop: CAWRQAGGRNYEQYF. The CDR3 nucleotides are TGTGCCTGGAGGCAAGCGGGGGGTAGAAACTACGAGCAGTACTTC.

The rearrangement links TRBV14 to TRBJ2-2, with 9 bases lining up with TRBD1. Trimming cost V 3 bases and J 4 bases; bases outside gene matches: 3. The CDR3 is 15 residues long. CDR1 is SGHDN and CDR2 is FVKESK in the germline V gene. The CDR3 DNA reads as TGTGCCAGCAGCCAGGACAGGGGTGGCACCGGGGAGCTGTTTTTT. Protein sequence: CASSQDRGGTGELFF.

The CDR3 is CASSYGTGTSPGEQYF. In DNA form, the CDR3 reads TGTGCCAGCAGTTACGGAACCGGGACCTCCCCGGGGGAGCAGTACTTC. V gene TRBV6-6 combines with J gene TRBJ2-7; D may be TRBD1 or TRBD2 (5 bases each). From germline, CDR1 is MNHNY and CDR2 SVGAGI (reference sequence). The CDR3 contains 16 residues. Trimming cost V 2 bases and J 7 bases, with 21 bases left between them.

This rearrangement joins TRBV30 to TRBJ2-3; TRBD2 matches at 9 bases. This CDR3 has 17 amino acids. The V gene's germline CDR1 is GTSNPN and CDR2 SVGIG (reference sequence). V lost 0 bases, J lost 3 bases, and 10 bases stayed unmatched. The CDR3 region has the DNA TGTGCCTGGAGTGTTAGGGGAGCGGGAGGTTGGACAGATACGCAGTATTTT. This sequence encodes CAWSVRGAGGWTDTQYF.

The chain recombines TRBV14 with TRBJ2-5, with TRBD2 matching over 11 bases. Germline V gene lookup returns CDR1 SGHDN and CDR2 FVKESK. The CDR3 spans 16 residues. The junction had 4 bases not matched to a gene; V was cut back by 4 bases and J by 0 bases. The CDR3 sequence: CASSPGLAAYQETQYF. The CDR3 DNA reads as TGTGCCAGCAGCCCGGGACTAGCGGCCTACCAAGAGACCCAGTACTTC.

This clone was found a few times. The chain employs TRBV9 and TRBJ2-7; D gene ambiguous. Trimming removed 0 bases at V and 1 base at J, with 8 bases between. Germline CDR1 SGDLS, CDR2 YYNGEE. This CDR3 comprises 14 residues. The CDR3 nucleotides read TGTGCCAGCAGCGTAGGTGCTGTTTCCTACGAGCAGTACTTC. Its translation is CASSVGAVSYEQYF.